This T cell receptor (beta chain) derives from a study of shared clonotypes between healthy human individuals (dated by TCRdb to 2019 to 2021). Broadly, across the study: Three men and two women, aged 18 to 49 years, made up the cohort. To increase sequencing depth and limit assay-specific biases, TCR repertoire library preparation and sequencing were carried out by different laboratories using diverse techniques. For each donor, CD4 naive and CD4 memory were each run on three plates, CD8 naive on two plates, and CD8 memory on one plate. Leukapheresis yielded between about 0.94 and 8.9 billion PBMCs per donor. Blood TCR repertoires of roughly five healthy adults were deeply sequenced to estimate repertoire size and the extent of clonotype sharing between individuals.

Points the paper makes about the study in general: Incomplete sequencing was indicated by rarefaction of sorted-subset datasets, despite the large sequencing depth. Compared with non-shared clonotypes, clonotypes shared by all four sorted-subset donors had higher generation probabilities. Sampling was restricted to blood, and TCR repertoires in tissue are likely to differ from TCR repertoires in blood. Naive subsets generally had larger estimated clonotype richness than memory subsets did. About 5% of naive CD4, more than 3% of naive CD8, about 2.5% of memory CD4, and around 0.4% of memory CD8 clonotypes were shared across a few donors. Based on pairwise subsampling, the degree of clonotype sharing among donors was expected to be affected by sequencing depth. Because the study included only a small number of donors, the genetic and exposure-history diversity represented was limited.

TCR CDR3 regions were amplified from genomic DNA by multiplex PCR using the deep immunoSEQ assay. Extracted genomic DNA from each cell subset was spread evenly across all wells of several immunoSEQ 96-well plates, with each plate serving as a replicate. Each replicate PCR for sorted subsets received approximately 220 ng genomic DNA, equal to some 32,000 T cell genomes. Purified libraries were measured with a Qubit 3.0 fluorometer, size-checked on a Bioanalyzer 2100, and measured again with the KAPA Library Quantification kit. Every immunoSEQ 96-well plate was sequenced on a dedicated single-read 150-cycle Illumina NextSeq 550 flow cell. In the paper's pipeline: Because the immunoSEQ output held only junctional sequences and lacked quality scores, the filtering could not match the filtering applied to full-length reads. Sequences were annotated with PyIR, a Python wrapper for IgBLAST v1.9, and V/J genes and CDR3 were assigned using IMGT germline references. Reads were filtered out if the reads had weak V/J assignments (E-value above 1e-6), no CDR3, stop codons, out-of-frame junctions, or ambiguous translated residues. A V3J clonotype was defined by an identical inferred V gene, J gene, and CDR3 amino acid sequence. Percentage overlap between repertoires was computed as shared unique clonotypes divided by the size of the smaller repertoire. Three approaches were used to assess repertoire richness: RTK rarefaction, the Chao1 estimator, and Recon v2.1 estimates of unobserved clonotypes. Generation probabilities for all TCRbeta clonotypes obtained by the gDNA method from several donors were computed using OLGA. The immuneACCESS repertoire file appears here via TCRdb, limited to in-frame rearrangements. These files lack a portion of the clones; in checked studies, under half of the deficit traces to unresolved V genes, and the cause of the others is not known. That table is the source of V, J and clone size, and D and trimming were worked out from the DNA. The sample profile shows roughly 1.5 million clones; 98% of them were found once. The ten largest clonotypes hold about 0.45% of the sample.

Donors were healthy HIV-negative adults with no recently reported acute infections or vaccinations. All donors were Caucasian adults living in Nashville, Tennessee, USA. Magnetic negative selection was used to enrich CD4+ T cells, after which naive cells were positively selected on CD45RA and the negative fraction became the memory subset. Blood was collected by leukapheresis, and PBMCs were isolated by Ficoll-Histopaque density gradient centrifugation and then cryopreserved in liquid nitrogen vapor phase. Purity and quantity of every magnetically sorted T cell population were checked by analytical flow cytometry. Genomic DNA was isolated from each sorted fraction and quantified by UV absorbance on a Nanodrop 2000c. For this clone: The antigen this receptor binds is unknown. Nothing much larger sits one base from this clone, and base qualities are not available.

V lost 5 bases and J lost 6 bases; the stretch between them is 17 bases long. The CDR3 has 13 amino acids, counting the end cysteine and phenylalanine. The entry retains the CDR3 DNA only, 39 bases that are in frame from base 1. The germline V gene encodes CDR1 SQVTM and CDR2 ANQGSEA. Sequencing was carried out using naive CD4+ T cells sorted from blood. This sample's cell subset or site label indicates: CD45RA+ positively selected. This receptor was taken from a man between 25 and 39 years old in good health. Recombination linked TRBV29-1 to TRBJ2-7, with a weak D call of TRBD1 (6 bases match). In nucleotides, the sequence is TGCAGCGTTAAACAGGGACCCCTCACCGAGCAGTACTTC. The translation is CSVKQGPLTEQYF.